A single sample is the source of the 26 T cell receptor beta chains below, sequenced in a study of CD8+CD57+ T cells in acquired aplastic anemia. Individuals selected for sequencing had exhibited CD8+CD57+ cell expansion on flow cytometry. TCR beta VDJ and CDR3 profiles were obtained from a genomic DNA template. TCRdb reprocessed the reads with MiXCR, giving one entry per CDR3 protein. The sample lists fewer than 200,000 distinct CDR3 sequences, roughly 50% occurring once. Sequencing used sorted CD4+, CD8+, or CD8+CD57+ T cells (not recorded which) from PBMCs. The receptors shown here come from a human donor with aplastic anemia.

The chain is built from TRBV20-1 and TRBJ2-3; maybe TRBD1 (6 bases). Trimming took off 3 bases at V and 3 bases at J, with 16 bases between the two ends. Per the germline V gene, CDR1 is DFQATT and CDR2 is SNEGSKA (reference sequence). The CDR3 contains 15 residues. CDR3 residues: CSARSARGLTDTQYF. The CDR3 DNA reads TGCAGTGCTAGGTCGGCCAGGGGTTTAACAGATACGCAGTATTTT.

This clonotype was counted at least ten times. The rearrangement uses TRBV25-1 and TRBJ2-3; 7 bases line up with TRBD1. Germline CDR1 MGHDK, CDR2 SYGVNS. The J segment lost 4 bases and the V segment lost 3 bases, leaving 4 bases of the junction unmatched. The CDR3 is 14 amino acids. This chain's CDR3 is CASSDYRGSDTQYF. The CDR3 bases are TGTGCCAGCAGTGACTACAGGGGTTCAGATACGCAGTATTTT.

The V and J genes are TRBV24-1 and TRBJ2-1; 9 nucleotides line up with TRBD1. The V segment lost 4 bases and the J segment 9 bases; nucleotides outside the gene matches: 9. The V gene's germline CDR1 is KGHDR and CDR2 SFDVKD. The CDR3 loop spans 15 amino acids. The CDR3, as DNA: TGTGCCACCAGTGAAGTCGGACAGGGGATGGTTGAGCAGTTCTTC. This translates into CATSEVGQGMVEQFF.

This clonotype was seen at least ten times. This chain connects TRBV12-3 or TRBV12-4 to TRBJ2-2, with TRBD2 matching 7 bases. The CDR3 length is 14 residues. Germline trimming cut 7 bases from V and 10 bases from J; bases unmatched to any gene: 12. The CDR3 nucleotides are TGTGCCAGCAACATAGCGGGCTCTCGCTCGGAGCTGTTTTTT. Its translation: CASNIAGSRSELFF.

J is TRBJ1-5 and V is TRBV14; D uncertain. Trimming took 1 base from V and 2 from J, leaving 6 bases between them. CDR3 length: 14 residues. Germline V gene data show CDR1 as SGHDN and CDR2 as FVKESK. CDR3 DNA sequence: TGTGCCAGCAGCCAAGTCGCAGGCAATCAGCCCCAGCATTTT. Translation gives CASSQVAGNQPQHF.

The CDR3 region is CASSGLRDYEQYF. The CDR3 DNA sequence: TGTGCCAGCAGCGGATTGAGGGACTACGAGCAGTACTTC. V gene TRBV9 combines with J gene TRBJ2-7; D might be TRBD2 (5 bases). The CDR3 length is 13 residues. From germline, CDR1 is SGDLS and CDR2 YYNGEE. The germline V and J ends were trimmed by 3 bases and 3 bases, with 10 bases remaining between them.

This clonotype occurred many times. The rearrangement links TRBV2 to TRBJ1-2; TRBD1 agrees at 7 bases. In germline, CDR1 is SNHLY, CDR2 FYNNEI. This CDR3 has 13 amino acids. The V segment lost 5 bases and the J segment 7 bases; nucleotides outside the gene matches: 7. CDR3 protein: CASSLDRVSGYTF. The CDR3, as DNA: TGTGCCAGCAGTCTCGACAGGGTGTCTGGCTACACCTTC.

The rearrangement links TRBV10-3 to TRBJ1-5, with D tentatively TRBD1 (5 bases). Germline CDR1 ENHRY, CDR2 SYGVKD. Trimming shortened V by 1 base and J by 2 bases, and 9 bases separated the two germline ends. CDR3 length: 15 amino acids. The CDR3 loop reads CAISEWGIGNQPQHF. In nucleotides, the CDR3 is TGTGCCATCAGTGAGTGGGGGATAGGCAATCAGCCCCAGCATTTT.

The chain links TRBV2 to TRBJ1-4; tentatively, D is TRBD1 (6 bases). V was clipped by 5 bases and J by 8 bases, with 9 bases between them. This CDR3 has 12 residues. The germline V gene has CDR1 SNHLY and CDR2 FYNNEI. CDR3 region: CASSYGTEKLFF. The CDR3 nucleotides read TGTGCCAGCAGTTACGGGACAGAAAAACTGTTTTTT.

The rearrangement links TRBV15 to TRBJ2-5; 10 nucleotides match TRBD2. The CDR3 totals 17 residues. Losses at the gene ends were 0 bases for V and 2 bases for J; bases not matched to a gene: 6. Germline values: CDR1 LNHNV, CDR2 YYDKDF (reference sequence). The CDR3 here is CATSRDVGSGGQETQYF. CDR3 DNA sequence: TGTGCCACCAGCAGAGATGTCGGTAGCGGGGGGCAAGAGACCCAGTACTTC.

This clonotype was counted many times. The gene calls are TRBV20-1 and TRBJ1-4; TRBD1 aligns across 7 bases. Trimming cost V 7 bases and J 4 bases; bases outside gene matches: 18. Germline assignment: CDR1 DFQATT and CDR2 SNEGSKA (reference sequence). The CDR3 spans 17 residues. The CDR3 sequence: CSVRVGGRGELNEKLFF. The CDR3 nucleotides are TGCAGTGTCCGGGTGGGGGGCAGGGGGGAGCTTAATGAAAAACTGTTTTTT.

This clonotype has ten or more counts. The V and J genes are TRBV7-2 and TRBJ2-1, with 12 bases identical to TRBD2. CDR1 is SGHTA and CDR2 is FQGNSA in the germline V gene. The J segment lost 15 bases and the V segment lost 6 bases, leaving 9 bases of the junction unmatched. The length of the CDR3 is 13 residues. CDR3 DNA: TGTGCCAGCAGTACCCTAGCGGGGGGGTCTATGTTCTTC. Protein product: CASSTLAGGSMFF.

This clonotype was seen ten or more times. The rearrangement links TRBV6-1 to TRBJ2-7; D may correspond to TRBD1 or TRBD2 (6 bases each). V was pared by 8 bases and J by 7 bases, with 21 bases between. The length of the CDR3 is 14 residues. Germline assignment: CDR1 MNHNS and CDR2 SASEGT. DNA of the CDR3: TGTGCCAGCCTCCCGGGGGCACTCGCTAGAGAGCAGTACTTC. Translating it yields CASLPGALAREQYF.

This clonotype has more than one count but fewer than ten. This sequence joins TRBV2 and TRBJ1-2; a possible D gene is TRBD1 (5 bases). The V gene's germline CDR1 is SNHLY and CDR2 FYNNEI. This CDR3 is 12 amino acids long. V lost 7 bases, J lost 8 bases, and 14 bases lay in between. This chain's CDR3 is CASKGEGFGYTF. CDR3 nucleotides: TGTGCCAGCAAGGGCGAGGGGTTCGGCTACACCTTC.

In its sample, this clonotype was seen a few times. This chain joins TRBV3-1 and TRBJ2-2; 7 bases agree with TRBD1. CDR1 is LGHDT and CDR2 is YNNKEL in the germline V gene (reference sequence). V lost 4 bases, J lost 1 base, and 3 bases stayed unmatched. This CDR3 comprises 15 residues. The CDR3, as DNA: TGTGCCAGCAGCCCGACAGGGAAGAACACCGGGGAGCTGTTTTTT. This translates into CASSPTGKNTGELFF.

In this sample, this clonotype turned up a few times. The rearrangement uses TRBV12-3 or TRBV12-4 and TRBJ2-4, with D possibly being TRBD1 (6 bases). This CDR3 contains 13 residues. V lost 5 bases and J lost 2, with 7 bases in between. The CDR3 protein is CASSTGPKNIQYF. The CDR3 DNA reads as TGTGCCAGCAGTACAGGGCCCAAAAACATTCAGTACTTC.

This chain uses TRBV19 with TRBJ2-2; 7 nucleotides match TRBD1. The CDR3 covers 15 residues. Per germline, CDR1 LNHDA and CDR2 SQIVND (reference sequence). The V and J ends lost 5 bases and 3 bases, in that order; junction bases with no gene match: 6. CDR3 loop: CASSGAGTDTGELFF. The CDR3 bases are TGTGCCAGTAGTGGAGCAGGGACAGACACCGGGGAGCTGTTTTTT.

This clonotype was seen many times. This rearrangement joins TRBV29-1 to TRBJ1-2; D possibly corresponds to TRBD1 (6 bases). This CDR3 region has 12 residues. The germline V gene encodes CDR1 SQVTM and CDR2 ANQGSEA. V lost 4 bases and J lost 8, with 14 bases in between. The CDR3 bases are TGCAGCGTTGGTCACAGGGAGGGAGGCTACACCTTC. It is translated as CSVGHREGGYTF. Combining the CDR3 with reference TRBV29-1 and TRBJ1-2 gives the whole variable domain SAVISQKPSRDICQRGTSLTIQCQVDSQVTMMFWYRQQPGQSLTLIATANQGSEATYESGFVIDKFPISRPNLTFSTLTVSNMSPEDSSIYLCSVGHREGGYTFGSGTRLTVV.

Concerning this clonotype itself: A read error may explain this, as a much larger clone is one base away. The rearrangement joins TRBV10-3 to TRBJ2-7; the match to TRBD1 covers 8 bases. Per the germline V gene, CDR1 is ENHRY and CDR2 is SYGVKD. CDR3 length: 15 amino acids. The J segment lost 2 bases and the V segment lost 4 bases, leaving 7 bases of the junction unmatched. CDR3 bases: TGTGCCATCAGTGTACAGGGGGTCCCCACCTACGAGCAGTACTTC. Translation gives CAISVQGVPTYEQYF.

This clonotype has just one count. V is TRBV10-3 and J is TRBJ1-1; perhaps TRBD1 as D (5 bases). CDR1 is ENHRY, CDR2 SYGVKD, per germline. Trimming left V 7 bases short and J 5 bases short, with 14 bases between. The CDR3 consists of 13 residues. The CDR3 is CAIKELDRTEAFF. CDR3 sequence (DNA): TGTGCCATCAAAGAGCTTGACAGAACTGAAGCTTTCTTT.

The chain combines TRBV2 with TRBJ2-6; D gene uncertain. The V gene's germline CDR1 is SNHLY and CDR2 FYNNEI. This CDR3 region has 14 residues. The V end lost 6 bases, the J end lost 0 bases, and 6 bases lay between the germline ends. The CDR3 sequence: CASSRDSGANVLTF. CDR3 nucleotides: TGTGCCAGCAGCCGAGACTCTGGGGCCAACGTCCTGACTTTC. Drawing the rest from reference TRBV2 and TRBJ2-6, the complete variable domain is EPEVTQTPSHQVTQMGQEVILRCVPISNHLYFYWYRQILGQKVEFLVSFYNNEISEKSEIFDDQFSVERPDGSNFTLKIRSTKLEDSAMYFCASSRDSGANVLTFGAGSRLTVL.

This clonotype came up a few times. The chain joins TRBV7-8 to TRBJ2-7; D uncertain. CDR1 and CDR2 from the germline V gene are SGHVS and FQNEAQ. V was pared by 9 bases and J by 3 bases, with 12 bases between. The CDR3 totals 12 residues. The CDR3 coding sequence is TGTGCCAGGATCTTAGTAGACTACGAGCAGTACTTC. It translates to CARILVDYEQYF.

This clonotype was observed many times. CDR3 sequence reads: CASSQNTYSNQPQHF. The CDR3, as DNA: TGCGCCAGCAGCCAGAATACTTATAGCAATCAGCCCCAGCATTTT. V is TRBV4-1 and J is TRBJ1-5, with D hard to call. Deletions cut 3 bases from V and 0 bases from J, with 9 bases between. The CDR3 spans 15 residues. CDR1 is MGHRA, CDR2 YSYEKL, per germline.

The chain has TRBV10-3 and TRBJ1-6; a weak D match, TRBD1 (6 bases). CDR1 ENHRY and CDR2 SYGVKD come from the germline V gene. V lost 10 bases and J 9 bases, leaving 16 bases between the germline ends. The CDR3 length is 13 residues. In DNA, the CDR3 is TGTGCCACCGAACCGGGGGCGGCTTCACCCCTCCACTTT. Translating it yields CATEPGAASPLHF.

As for this clonotype: A read error may produce the germline difference seen at one junction end. This sequence joins TRBV7-2 and TRBJ2-2, with 9 nucleotides matching TRBD1. CDR1 and CDR2 from the germline V gene are SGHTA and FQGNSA. The CDR3 extends over 15 amino acids. CDR3 protein: CASSQTGGGTGELFF. CDR3 bases: TGCGCCAGCAGCCAAACAGGGGGCGGAACCGGGGAGCTGTTTTTT.

The rearrangement uses TRBV6-1 and TRBJ1-1; D remains unclear. The CDR3 has 13 residues. V lost 2 bases to trimming and J lost 2 bases, with 6 bases between them. The germline gives CDR1 MNHNS, CDR2 SASEGT. The DNA of the CDR3 is TGTGCCAGCAGTGAACCAGATAACACTGAAGCTTTCTTT. It codes for CASSEPDNTEAFF.